This paragraph reports one TCR beta chain. The data belong to a study of T cells in Graves' hyperthyroidism and ophthalmopathy. Looked up from germline, CDR1 is SGHNT and CDR2 is YENEEA. This CDR3 is 19 amino acids long. Between the trimmed V and J ends, which lost 6 bases and 5 bases, there was a span of 31 bases. The source material, RNA transcripts, was used to amplify TCR beta CDR3 regions. First-round RT-PCR with HTBI primers amplified the TCR CDR3 region. Using its own MiXCR run on the multiplex PCR reads, TCRdb lists one record per CDR3 protein. Of 700,000 or so distinct CDR3 sequences in the sample, roughly 15% were seen once.

The rearrangement links TRBV11-3 to TRBJ1-2; weak D call: TRBD1 (5 bases). The specimen sequenced was blood. The sequence was obtained from a woman aged 45-65 years with Graves' ophthalmopathy. The CDR3 reads CASSGDKGPAADSIYGYTF. Written as DNA, the CDR3 is TGTGCCAGCAGTGGAGACAAGGGACCCGCCGCTGACAGCATTTATGGCTACACCTTC.